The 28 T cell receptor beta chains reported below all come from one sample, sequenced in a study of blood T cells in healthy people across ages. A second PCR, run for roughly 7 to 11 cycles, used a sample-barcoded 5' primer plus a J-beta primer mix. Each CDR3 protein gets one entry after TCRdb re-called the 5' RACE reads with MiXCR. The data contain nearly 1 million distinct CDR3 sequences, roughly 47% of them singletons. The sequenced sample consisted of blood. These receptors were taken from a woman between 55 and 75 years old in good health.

The CDR3 loop is CASSLRTARADTQYF. DNA for the CDR3: TGTGCCAGCAGTCTGCGCACTGCCAGAGCAGATACGCAGTATTTT. The chain uses TRBV12-3 or TRBV12-4 and TRBJ2-3; D is unclear. The CDR3 loop spans 15 amino acids. Trimming removed 5 bases from V and 4 bases from J, with 16 bases in between.

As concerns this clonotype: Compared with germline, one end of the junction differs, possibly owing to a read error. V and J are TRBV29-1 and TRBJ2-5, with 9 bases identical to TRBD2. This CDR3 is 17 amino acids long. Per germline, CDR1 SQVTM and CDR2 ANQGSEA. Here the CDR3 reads CRVENPGVAGETTWQYF. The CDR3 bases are TGCCGCGTTGAAAATCCGGGGGTAGCGGGAGAGACTACGTGGCAGTACTTC.

CDR3 DNA sequence: TGTGCCATCAGAGGGGAAACGGTGAATGAAAAACTGTTTTTT. It yields the protein CAIRGETVNEKLFF. The chain uses TRBV10-3 and TRBJ1-4; maybe TRBD1 (5 bases). The CDR3 runs to 14 residues. The V gene's germline CDR1 is ENHRY and CDR2 SYGVKD. V gave up 6 bases and J gave up 5 bases, with 13 bases separating them.

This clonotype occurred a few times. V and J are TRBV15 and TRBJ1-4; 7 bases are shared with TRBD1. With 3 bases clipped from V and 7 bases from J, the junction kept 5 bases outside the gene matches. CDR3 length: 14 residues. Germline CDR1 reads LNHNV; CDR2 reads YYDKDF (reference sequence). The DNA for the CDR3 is TGTGCCACCAGCAGCCCCAGGGGGGGTGAAAAACTGTTTTTT. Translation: CATSSPRGGEKLFF.

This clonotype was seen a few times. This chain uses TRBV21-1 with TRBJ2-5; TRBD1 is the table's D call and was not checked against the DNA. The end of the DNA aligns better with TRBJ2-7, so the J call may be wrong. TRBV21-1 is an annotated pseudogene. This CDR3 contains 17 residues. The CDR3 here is CASSQTLGFWAPHEQYF. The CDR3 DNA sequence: TGTGCCAGCAGCCAGACCCTTGGGTTTTGGGCCCCCCACGAGCAGTACTTC.

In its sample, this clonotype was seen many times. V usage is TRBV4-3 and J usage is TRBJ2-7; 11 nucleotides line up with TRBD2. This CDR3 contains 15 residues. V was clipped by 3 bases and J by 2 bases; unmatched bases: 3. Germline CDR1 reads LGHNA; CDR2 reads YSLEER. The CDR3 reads CASSQGTSGAYEQYF. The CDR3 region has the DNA TGCGCCAGCAGCCAGGGGACTAGCGGCGCCTACGAGCAGTACTTC.

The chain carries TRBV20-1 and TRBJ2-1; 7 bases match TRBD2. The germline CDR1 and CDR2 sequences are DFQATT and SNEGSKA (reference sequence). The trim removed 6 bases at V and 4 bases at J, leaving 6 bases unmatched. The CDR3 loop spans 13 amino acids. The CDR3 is CSAPSGRYNEQFF. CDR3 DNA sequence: TGCAGTGCCCCCTCCGGGAGGTACAATGAGCAGTTCTTC.

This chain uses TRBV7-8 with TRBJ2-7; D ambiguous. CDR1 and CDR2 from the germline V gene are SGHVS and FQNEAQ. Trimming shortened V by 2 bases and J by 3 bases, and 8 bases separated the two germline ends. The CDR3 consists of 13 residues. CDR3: CASSLRSLYEQYF. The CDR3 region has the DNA TGTGCCAGCAGCTTACGCAGTCTCTACGAGCAGTACTTC.

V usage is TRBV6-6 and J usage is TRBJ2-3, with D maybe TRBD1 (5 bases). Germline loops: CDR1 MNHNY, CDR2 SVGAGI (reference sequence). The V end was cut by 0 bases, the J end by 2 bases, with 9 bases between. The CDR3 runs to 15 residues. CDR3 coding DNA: TGTGCCAGCAGTTACTCCGGACACTTCACAGATACGCAGTATTTT. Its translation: CASSYSGHFTDTQYF.

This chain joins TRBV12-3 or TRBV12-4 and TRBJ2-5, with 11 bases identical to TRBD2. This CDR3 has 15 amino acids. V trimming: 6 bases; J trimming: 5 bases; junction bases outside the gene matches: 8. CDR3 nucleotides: TGTGCCAGCAGATCCCTAGCGGGGGGAGGGGAGACCCAGTACTTC. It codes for CASRSLAGGGETQYF.

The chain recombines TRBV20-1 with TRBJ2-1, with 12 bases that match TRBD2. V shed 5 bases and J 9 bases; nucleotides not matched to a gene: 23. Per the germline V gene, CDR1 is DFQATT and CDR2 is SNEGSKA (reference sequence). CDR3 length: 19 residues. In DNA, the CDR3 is TGCAGTGCTTTGAGGTGGACACAGCAGCGGACTAGCGGGATGAGTGAGCAGTTCTTC. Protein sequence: CSALRWTQQRTSGMSEQFF.

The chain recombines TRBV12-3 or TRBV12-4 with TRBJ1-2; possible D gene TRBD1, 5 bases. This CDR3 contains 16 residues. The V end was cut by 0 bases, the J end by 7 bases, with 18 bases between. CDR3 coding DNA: TGTGCCAGCAGTTTAGCTATTGGGCAGGGAGGTGGTGGCTACACCTTC. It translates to CASSLAIGQGGGGYTF.

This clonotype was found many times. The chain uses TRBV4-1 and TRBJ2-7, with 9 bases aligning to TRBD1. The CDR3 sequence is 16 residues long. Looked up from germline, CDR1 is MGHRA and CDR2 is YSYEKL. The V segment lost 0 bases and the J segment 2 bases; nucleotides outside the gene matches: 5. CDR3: CASSQDPRTGAYEQYF. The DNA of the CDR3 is TGCGCCAGCAGCCAAGATCCACGGACAGGGGCCTACGAGCAGTACTTC.

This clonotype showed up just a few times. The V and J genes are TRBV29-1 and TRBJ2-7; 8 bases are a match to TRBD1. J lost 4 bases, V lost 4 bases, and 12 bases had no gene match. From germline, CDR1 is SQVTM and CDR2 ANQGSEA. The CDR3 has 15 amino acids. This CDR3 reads CSVVEGRGPRYEQYF. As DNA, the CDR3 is TGCAGCGTTGTAGAAGGCAGGGGGCCTAGGTACGAGCAGTACTTC.

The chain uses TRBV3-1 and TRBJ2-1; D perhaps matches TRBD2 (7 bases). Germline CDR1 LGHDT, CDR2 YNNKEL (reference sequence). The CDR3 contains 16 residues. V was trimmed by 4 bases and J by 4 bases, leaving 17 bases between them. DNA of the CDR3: TGTGCCAGCAGCCGCGGCTTCAGGGGAGGGTACAATGAGCAGTTCTTC. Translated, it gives CASSRGFRGGYNEQFF.

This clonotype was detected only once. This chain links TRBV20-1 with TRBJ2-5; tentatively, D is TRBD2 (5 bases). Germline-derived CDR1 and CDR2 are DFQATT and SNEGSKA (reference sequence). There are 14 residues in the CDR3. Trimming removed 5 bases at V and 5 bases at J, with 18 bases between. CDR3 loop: CSAERTPFRETQYF. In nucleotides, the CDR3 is TGCAGTGCTGAGCGGACTCCGTTCAGGGAGACCCAGTACTTC.

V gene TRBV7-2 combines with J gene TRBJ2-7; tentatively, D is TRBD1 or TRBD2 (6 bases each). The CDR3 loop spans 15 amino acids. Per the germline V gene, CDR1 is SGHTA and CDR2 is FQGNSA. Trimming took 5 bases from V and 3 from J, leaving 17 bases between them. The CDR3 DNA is TGTGCCAGCAGCCCGCCGGGGGCTCGCATCTACGAGCAGTACTTC. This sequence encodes CASSPPGARIYEQYF. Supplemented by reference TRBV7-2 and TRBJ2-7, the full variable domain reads GAGVSQSPSNKVTEKGKDVELRCDPISGHTALYWYRQSLGQGLEFLIYFQGNSAPDKSGLPSDRFSAERTGGSVSTLTIQRTQQEDSAVYLCASSPPGARIYEQYFGPGTRLTVT.

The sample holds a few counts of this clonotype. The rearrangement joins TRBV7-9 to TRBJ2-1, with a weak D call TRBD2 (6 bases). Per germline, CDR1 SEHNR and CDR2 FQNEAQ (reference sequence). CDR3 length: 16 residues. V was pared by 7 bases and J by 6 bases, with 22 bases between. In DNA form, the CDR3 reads TGTGCCAGCACCTTTTATGGAGAGGGACTCATCAATGAGCAGTTCTTC. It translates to CASTFYGEGLINEQFF.

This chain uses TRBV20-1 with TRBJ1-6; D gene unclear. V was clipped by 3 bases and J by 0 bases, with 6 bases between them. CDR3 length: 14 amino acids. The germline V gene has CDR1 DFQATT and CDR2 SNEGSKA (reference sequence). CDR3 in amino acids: CSARLSSYNSPLHF. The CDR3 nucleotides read TGCAGTGCTAGGTTAAGCTCCTATAATTCACCCCTCCACTTT.

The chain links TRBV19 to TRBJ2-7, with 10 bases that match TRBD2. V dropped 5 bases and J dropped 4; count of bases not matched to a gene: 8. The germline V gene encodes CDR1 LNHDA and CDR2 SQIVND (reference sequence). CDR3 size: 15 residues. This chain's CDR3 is CASSFGLAEPYEQYF. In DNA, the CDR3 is TGTGCCAGTAGTTTTGGACTAGCGGAGCCTTACGAGCAGTACTTC.

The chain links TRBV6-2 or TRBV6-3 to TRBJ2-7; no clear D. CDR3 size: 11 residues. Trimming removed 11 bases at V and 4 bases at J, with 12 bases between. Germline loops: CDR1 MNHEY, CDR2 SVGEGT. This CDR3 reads CAGGRPYEQYF. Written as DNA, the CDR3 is TGTGCCGGCGGAAGGCCTTACGAGCAGTACTTC.

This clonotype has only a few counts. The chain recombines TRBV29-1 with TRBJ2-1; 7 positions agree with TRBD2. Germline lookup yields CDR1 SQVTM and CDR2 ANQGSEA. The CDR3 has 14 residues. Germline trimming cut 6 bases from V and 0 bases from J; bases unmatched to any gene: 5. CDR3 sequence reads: CSVPGTNSYNEQFF. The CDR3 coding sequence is TGCAGCGTCCCCGGGACTAACTCCTACAATGAGCAGTTCTTC.

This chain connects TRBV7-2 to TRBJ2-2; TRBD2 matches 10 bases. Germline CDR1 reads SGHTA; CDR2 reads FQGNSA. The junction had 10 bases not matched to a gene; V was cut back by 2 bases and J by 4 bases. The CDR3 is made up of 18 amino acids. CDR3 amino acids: CASSLFLASGGFTGELFF. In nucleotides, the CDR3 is TGTGCCAGCAGCTTATTCCTGGCTAGCGGGGGATTCACCGGGGAGCTGTTTTTT.

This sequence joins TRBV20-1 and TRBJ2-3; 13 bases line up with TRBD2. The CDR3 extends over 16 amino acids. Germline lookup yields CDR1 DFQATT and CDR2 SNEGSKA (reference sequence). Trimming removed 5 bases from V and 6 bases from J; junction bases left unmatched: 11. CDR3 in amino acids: CSAARLAGGSRDTQYF. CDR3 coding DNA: TGCAGTGCTGCTCGACTAGCGGGAGGTTCGAGGGATACGCAGTATTTT.

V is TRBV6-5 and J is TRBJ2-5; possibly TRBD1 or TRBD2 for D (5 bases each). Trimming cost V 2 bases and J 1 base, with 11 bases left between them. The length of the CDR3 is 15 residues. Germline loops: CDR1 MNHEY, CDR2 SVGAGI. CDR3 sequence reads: CASSYEGLPQETQYF. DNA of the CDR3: TGTGCCAGCAGTTACGAGGGGCTCCCCCAAGAGACCCAGTACTTC.

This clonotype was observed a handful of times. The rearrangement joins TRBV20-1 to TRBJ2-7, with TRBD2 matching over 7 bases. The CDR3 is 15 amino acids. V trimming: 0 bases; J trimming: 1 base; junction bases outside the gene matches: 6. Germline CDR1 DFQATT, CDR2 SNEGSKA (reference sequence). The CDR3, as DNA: TGCAGTGCTAGAGATCTGGGGGGGGAGTCCTACGAGCAGTACTTC. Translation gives CSARDLGGESYEQYF.

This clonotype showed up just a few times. The CDR3 sequence: CASSLGGTVNTEAFF. The DNA of the CDR3 is TGTGCCAGCAGCTTAGGCGGGACAGTGAACACTGAAGCTTTCTTT. The chain has TRBV7-2 and TRBJ1-1; 7 bases match TRBD1. Germline V CDR1 and CDR2: SGHTA, FQGNSA. The CDR3 runs to 15 residues. V shed 1 base and J 0 bases; nucleotides not matched to a gene: 2. Full variable domain (outside the CDR3, taken from reference TRBV7-2 and TRBJ1-1): GAGVSQSPSNKVTEKGKDVELRCDPISGHTALYWYRQSLGQGLEFLIYFQGNSAPDKSGLPSDRFSAERTGGSVSTLTIQRTQQEDSAVYLCASSLGGTVNTEAFFGQGTRLTVV.

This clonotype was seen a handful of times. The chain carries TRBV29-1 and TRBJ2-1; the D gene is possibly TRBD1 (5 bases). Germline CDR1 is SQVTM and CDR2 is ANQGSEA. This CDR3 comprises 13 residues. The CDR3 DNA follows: TGCAGTTATACAGGAAGTTCCTACAATGAGCAGTTCTTC. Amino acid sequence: CSYTGSSYNEQFF.